Listed below are T cell receptor beta chains from one sample, sequenced in a study of cytomegalovirus exposure and HLA in healthy donors. Measured with immunoSEQ multiplex PCR; TCRdb has only the in-frame clones, and not every one. The table has more than 250,000 clones, about nine tenths seen once. The specimen was PBMCs. These receptors were taken from a woman aged 18-29 years in good health and CMV-seronegative. Both conserved end residues are part of each CDR3. A D gene is named only where the DNA matches it firmly. Clone size, where shown, is once, few, many, or a class for clones that have expanded.

TRBV6-4	TRBJ2-3	-	-	TGTGCCAGCAGTGATGGCTTCTCCACAGATACGCAGTATTTT	CASSDGFSTDTQYF
TRBV6-5	TRBJ1-4	-	TRBD1	TGTGCCAGCAGACTACAGGGGGCTGGTGAAAAACTGTTTTTT	CASRLQGAGEKLFF
TRBV29-1	TRBJ2-1	-	TRBD2	TGCAGCGTTGCCCTAGCGGGAGGCAATGAGCAGTTCTTC	CSVALAGGNEQFF
TRBV7-2	TRBJ2-5	once	TRBD2	TGTGCCAGCAGCCGGAGGACTAGCGGGGGGGAAGAGACCCAGTACTTC	CASSRRTSGGEETQYF
TRBV28	TRBJ1-2	-	TRBD1	TGTGCCAGCAGCACAGGGGTGGACGGCTATGGCTACACCTTC	CASSTGVDGYGYTF
TRBV6-5	TRBJ2-7	-	-	TGTGCCAGCAGTTACGGCCGAGCGACCGCCTTATACGAGCAGTACTTC	CASSYGRATALYEQYF
TRBV2	TRBJ2-2	-	-	TGTGCCAGCAGTCCAGGACTTGGCGGGGAGCTGTTTTTT	CASSPGLGGELFF
TRBV7-2	TRBJ2-7	-	-	TGTGCCAGCAGCTTAGCGACGGGAGATTCCTACGAGCAGTACTTC	CASSLATGDSYEQYF
TRBV5-1	TRBJ1-4	-	TRBD1	TGCGCCAGCTGGGGACAGGGGTTTTTCCGGGCAACTAATGAAAAACTGTTTTTT	CASWGQGFFRATNEKLFF
TRBV19	TRBJ1-1	-	TRBD1	TGTGCCAGTACCGACCCGGACAGGGGGCGGGAAGCTTTCTTT	CASTDPDRGREAFF
TRBV14	TRBJ2-7	-	-	TGTGCCAGCAGTAAAACCTACGAGCAGTACTTC	CASSKTYEQYF
TRBV29-1	TRBJ2-2	-	TRBD1	TGCAGCGCTCGACAGGGGGGCACCGGGGAGCTGTTTTTT	CSARQGGTGELFF
TRBV2	TRBJ2-5	-	TRBD2	TGTGCCAGCAGGCGAAAGGCTAGCGGGGAAGAGACCCAGTACTTC	CASRRKASGEETQYF
TRBV28	TRBJ1-1	-	-	TGTGCCAGCACCCCCACAGGGAGTAACGGTAACACTGAAGCTTTCTTT	CASTPTGSNGNTEAFF
TRBV29-1	TRBJ2-7	-	TRBD1	TGCAGCGGACGGACAGGGGACTCCTACGAGCAGTACTTC	CSGRTGDSYEQYF
TRBV9	TRBJ2-1	-	-	TGTGCCAGCAGCGTAGCCGCGAGCAATGAGCAGTTCTTC	CASSVAASNEQFF
TRBV4-3	TRBJ1-2	few	-	TGCGCCAGCAGCCAAGACAAGGAGGAGGCGCTGGGCTATGGCTACACCTTC	CASSQDKEEALGYGYTF
TRBV5-1	TRBJ2-1	-	-	TGCGCCAGCAGCTTGGCTCAGGGGATAATCTATGAGCAGTTCTTC	CASSLAQGIIYEQFF
TRBV2	TRBJ2-3	-	TRBD2	TGTGCCAGCAGTGGCTCCGGGACTAGAGACACAGATACGCAGTATTTT	CASSGSGTRDTDTQYF
TRBV28	TRBJ1-5	-	-	TGTGCCAGCATGTGGACAGCGATGTATAGCAATCAGCCCCAGCATTTT	CASMWTAMYSNQPQHF